Detailed here is one T cell receptor beta chain. This specimen belongs to a study of technical replicates of blood from a handful of donors. Per the germline V gene, CDR1 is PRHDT and CDR2 is FYEKMQ (reference sequence). This CDR3 comprises 16 residues. The V gene end was trimmed by 2 bases and the J gene end by 7 bases; junction bases not matched to a gene: 9. The protocol was immunoSEQ multiplex PCR, while the TCRdb copy is restricted to in-frame clones and leaves out a portion. The sample holds over 90,000 clones, 95% to 96% seen once. This chain links TRBV13 with TRBJ2-1; 9 bases align to TRBD2. Source material: T cells isolated from PBMCs. The TCR sequence derives from a human donor in good health. CDR3 sequence reads: CASSLQWVAGVNEQFF. In DNA, the CDR3 is TGTGCCAGCAGCTTACAATGGGTAGCGGGAGTTAATGAGCAGTTCTTC.